The source of this T cell receptor (beta chain) is a study of Ad26.COV2.S vaccination and SARS-CoV-2 variants. As to treatment: around 19 received Ad26.COV2.S at low or high dose, single or two shots; roughly five received placebo; per-sample allocation not given. At day 63 after the first vaccine or placebo injection, samples were drawn. TCRdb's copy holds only in-frame clones and misses some; the assay was immunoSEQ multiplex PCR. Seen here are under 250,000 clones, 87% observed once, and the top ten hold less than 3%. Germline assignment: CDR1 SGHTS and CDR2 YDEGEE. This CDR3 contains 11 residues. Trimming removed 2 bases at V and 5 bases at J, with 4 bases between.

This sequence was found in a person aged 18-60 years who received the Ad26.COV2.S COVID-19 vaccine or a placebo. The sample consisted of peripheral blood, taken in a trial of Ad26.COV2.S vaccine versus placebo. The rearrangement uses TRBV5-8 and TRBJ2-5; no clear D gene. The CDR3 coding sequence is TGTGCCAGCAGCTTTGGTGAGACCCAGTACTTC. It yields the protein CASSFGETQYF.